This TCR beta chain emerged from a study of blood T cell repertoires in COVID-19. Study as a whole: The origin of the acute and convalescent COVID-19 samples was the United States, Italy and Spain.

The study recruited people aged about 18 to 95 years across roughly 25 US areas. Assignment of participants to cohorts was predicated upon participant-reported clinical history. Either two negative PCRs, clearance, or symptom resolution qualified Cohort 3 donors as recovered. Trimming left V 3 bases short and J 4 bases short, with 7 bases between. The CDR3 is 12 residues long. Germline V lookup: CDR1 SGHNT, CDR2 YYREEE (reference sequence). Sequenced by immunoSEQ multiplex PCR; TCRdb stores in-frame clones only, minus some. In the table there are some 490,000 clones, about 85% of which are singletons.

The receptor was derived from a woman aged 60 to 75 who had recovered from COVID-19. The sequencing sample was made of PBMCs or T cells enriched from blood (not recorded which). V is TRBV5-4 and J is TRBJ1-2; D unclear. The CDR3 DNA reads as TGTGCCAGCAGCTACGGGAGCTATGGCTACACCTTC. This sequence encodes CASSYGSYGYTF.